The rows below give T cell receptor beta chains drawn from one sample of a study of blood T cell repertoires in COVID-19. The data were produced by immunoSEQ multiplex PCR, yet TCRdb's version contains in-frame clones alone and is incomplete. This sample yields under 300,000 clones, of which around 85% are seen a single time; approximately 9.9% belongs to the top ten. The material sequenced was peripheral blood. Receptor source: a woman in her seventies with acute or convalescent COVID-19. CDR3s include the opening cysteine and the closing phenylalanine or tryptophan. D genes are given only for firm matches. The size of a clone is reported for some rows only, either as once, few or many, or as a class for expanded clones.

size: .
J: TRBJ2-3
V: TRBV12-3/TRBV12-4
D: .
CDR3: CASRDRADTQYF
DNA: TGTGCCAGCAGAGACAGAGCAGATACGCAGTATTTT

size: .
J: TRBJ2-2
V: TRBV6-2/TRBV6-3
D: .
CDR3: CASSYVTANTGELFF
DNA: TGTGCCAGCAGTTACGTAACAGCGAACACCGGGGAGCTGTTTTTT

size: .
J: TRBJ2-3
V: TRBV2
D: TRBD2
CDR3: CASTEGGRDTQYF
DNA: TGTGCCAGCACCGAGGGCGGGAGAGATACGCAGTATTTT

size: .
J: TRBJ2-6
V: TRBV7-8
D: .
CDR3: CASSLGRAGANVLTF
DNA: TGTGCCAGCAGCTTAGGCAGGGCTGGGGCCAACGTCCTGACTTTC

size: once
J: TRBJ2-7
V: TRBV5-6
D: .
CDR3: CASSIDSNYEQYF
DNA: TGTGCCAGCAGCATTGACAGTAACTACGAGCAGTACTTC

size: once
J: TRBJ2-7
V: TRBV2
D: .
CDR3: CASQDELGSSYEQYF
DNA: TGTGCCAGCCAAGACGAGCTAGGGAGCTCCTACGAGCAGTACTTC

size: .
J: TRBJ1-1
V: TRBV7-9
D: TRBD1
CDR3: CASSFGTGGTTEAFF
DNA: TGTGCCAGCAGCTTCGGGACAGGGGGTACGACTGAAGCTTTCTTT

size: .
J: TRBJ1-6
V: TRBV2
D: .
CDR3: CASTQGTYNSPLHF
DNA: TGTGCCAGCACCCAGGGAACCTATAATTCACCCCTCCACTTT

size: .
J: TRBJ2-3
V: TRBV20-1
D: TRBD1
CDR3: CSASRQGGTDTQYF
DNA: TGCAGTGCTAGTCGACAGGGCGGGACAGATACGCAGTATTTT

size: few
J: TRBJ1-1
V: TRBV2
D: TRBD1
CDR3: CASSMTGGKTEAFF
DNA: TGTGCCAGCAGTATGACAGGGGGCAAAACTGAAGCTTTCTTT

size: once
J: TRBJ1-4
V: TRBV3-1/TRBV3-2
D: .
CDR3: CASSPPSWGGVSEKLFF
DNA: TGTGCCAGCAGCCCCCCCTCGTGGGGAGGGGTGAGTGAAAAACTGTTTTTT

size: .
J: TRBJ1-6
V: TRBV2
D: .
CDR3: CASSERGEGTPLHF
DNA: TGTGCCAGCAGTGAACGGGGGGAGGGTACACCCCTCCACTTT

size: .
J: TRBJ1-5
V: TRBV27
D: TRBD1
CDR3: CASSIRTGPGNPQHF
DNA: TGTGCCAGCAGTATTCGGACAGGGCCAGGGAATCCCCAGCATTTT

size: few
J: TRBJ1-1
V: TRBV7-2
D: .
CDR3: CASSLPSGGMNTEAFF
DNA: TGTGCCAGCAGCCTCCCATCGGGGGGAATGAACACTGAAGCTTTCTTT